This T cell receptor beta chain was identified in a study of PD-1 blockade in classical Hodgkin lymphoma. General study findings and limits: According to reports, newly diagnosed patients had lower baseline TCR diversity than healthy donors, and relapsed/refractory patients had lower baseline TCR diversity still. After ASCT, patients who started nivolumab under 1 year later were excluded. By C4D1, diversity of CD4+ TCRs had risen significantly, whereas that of CD8+ TCRs had not.

Sequenced by immunoSEQ multiplex PCR; TCRdb stores in-frame clones only, minus some. Of about 33,000 clones detected, approximately 70% appear once; the ten largest clones hold 3.5% to 4%. The CDR3 totals 12 residues. Looked up from germline, CDR1 is SGDLS and CDR2 is YYNGEE. Trimming removed 4 bases from V and 0 bases from J, with 5 bases in between. Sample time point: cycle 4 day 1 (C4D1), after less than 7 weeks of nivolumab. Every patient had relapsed following autologous stem cell transplantation, and cohorts differed in brentuximab vedotin exposure. In this sample, this clone turned up a few times. Its matching antigen is unknown.

The sequences come from peripheral blood mononuclear cells (PBMCs), collected before the fourth cycle of nivolumab. The rearrangement joins TRBV9 to TRBJ2-7, with D uncertain. The TCR comes from a human donor with classical Hodgkin lymphoma. In DNA form, the CDR3 reads TGTGCCAGCAGCTCGAGCTCCTACGAGCAGTACTTC. This codes for CASSSSSYEQYF.